This is a list of T cell receptor beta chains from one sample in a study of blood T cells in healthy people across ages. Each CDR3 protein gets one entry after TCRdb re-called the 5' RACE reads with MiXCR. The sample has under 2,000,000 distinct CDR3 sequences, roughly 50% seen once; the top ten hold 2% to 2.5%. The sample was blood. The receptor source for this set is a woman aged 40 to 50 in good health. The CDR3 runs from the conserved cysteine through the conserved F or W. A D gene is named only where the DNA matches it firmly. The size of a clone is reported for some rows only, either as once, few or many, or as a class for expanded clones.

14	.	.	TRBJ2-3	TRBV5-1	TGCGCCAGCAGGCGGGGAAGTATCACAGATACGCAGTATTTT	CASRRGSITDTQYF
16	.	.	TRBJ2-3	TRBV27	TGTGCCAGCAGTTCATCCGGGACGTCAAGGACGGATACGCAGTATTTT	CASSSSGTSRTDTQYF
14	TRBD2	.	TRBJ2-1	TRBV20-1	TGCAGTGCTAGCCGCCGGGCGGGGGGCAATGAGCAGTTCTTC	CSASRRAGGNEQFF
15	.	.	TRBJ2-2	TRBV7-9	TGTGCCAGCAGCTTATTAGTTGGTGAGACCGGGGAGCTGTTTTTT	CASSLLVGETGELFF
14	TRBD1	few	TRBJ1-2	TRBV24-1	TGTGCCACCAGTGATCGACAGGGAAACTATGGCTACACCTTC	CATSDRQGNYGYTF
15	.	.	TRBJ2-2	TRBV20-1	TGCAGTGTACCTCGACAGTTCGCGGACACCGGGGAGCTGTTTTTT	CSVPRQFADTGELFF
14	.	.	TRBJ1-2	TRBV5-1	TGCGCCAGCAGCTTCGAAAGCTTCGGCTATGGCTACACCTTC	CASSFESFGYGYTF
12	.	few	TRBJ1-4	TRBV2	TGTGCCAGCAGACAGAGAGATGAAAAACTGTTTTTT	CASRQRDEKLFF
16	.	.	TRBJ2-5	TRBV15	TGTGCCACCAGCAGGGAGGACGCACTAGGACGGGAGACCCAGTACTTC	CATSREDALGRETQYF
15	.	.	TRBJ2-3	TRBV7-2	TGTGCCAGCACCTTGAGCCAGGTTGGGGCAGATACGCAGTATTTT	CASTLSQVGADTQYF
18	.	.	TRBJ2-3	TRBV7-2	TGTGCCAGCAGCTCCCAGCCGGTGGGCCCACCAGGCGCAGATACGCAGTATTTT	CASSSQPVGPPGADTQYF
15	.	.	TRBJ2-7	TRBV6-2/TRBV6-3	TGTGCCAGCAGTTACGGTGGGGCTGGGAACTACGAGCAGTACTTC	CASSYGGAGNYEQYF
14	TRBD1	.	TRBJ2-7	TRBV27	TGTGCCAGCAGTTTTCACGGACAGGGCAATGAGCAGTACTTC	CASSFHGQGNEQYF
16	TRBD2	.	TRBJ2-1	TRBV20-1	TGCAGTGCTAGGCTTGTCGGGGGGGTCTCATACAATGAGCAGTTCTTC	CSARLVGGVSYNEQFF
16	TRBD2	.	TRBJ2-5	TRBV28	TGTGCCAGCAGTTTACTCGGTGGGACTAGTGTGGAGACCCAGTACTTC	CASSLLGGTSVETQYF
14	TRBD1	few	TRBJ1-1	TRBV10-3	TGTGCCATCAGTGACGGGACAGGGGGCGCCTCAGCTTTCTTT	CAISDGTGGASAFF
15	.	.	TRBJ2-5	TRBV9	TGTGCCAGCAGCGCGGGCCGGGGAGCTCAAGAGACCCAGTACTTC	CASSAGRGAQETQYF
17	.	.	TRBJ1-5	TRBV13	TGTGCCAGCAACTTAGGGGCGTCTGGGGAGAGCAATCAGCCCCAGCATTTT	CASNLGASGESNQPQHF
18	TRBD1	.	TRBJ2-1	TRBV5-6	TGTGCCAGCAGCCCGCCTGGGACAGCGAGTATTTTTAACAATGAGCAGTTCTTC	CASSPPGTASIFNNEQFF
15	TRBD2	.	TRBJ2-1	TRBV11-2	TGTGCCAGCAGCTTAGGACTAGCGATAGACAATGAGCAGTTCTTC	CASSLGLAIDNEQFF
16	TRBD2	few	TRBJ2-5	TRBV7-6	TGTGCCAGCAGCTTAGCCCGTAGCGGGGTTGGTGAGACCCAGTACTTC	CASSLARSGVGETQYF
15	.	few	TRBJ2-3	TRBV9	TGTGCCAGCAGCGTCCTCGGAGGGGGGGCAGATACGCAGTATTTT	CASSVLGGGADTQYF
16	.	few	TRBJ2-5	TRBV15	TGTGCCACCAGCAGAGATCAACCCAGAGGGCAAGAGACCCAGTACTTC	CATSRDQPRGQETQYF
17	.	.	TRBJ1-4	TRBV28	TGTGCCAGCAGTTTAAATTGGGTGGGCCGCTCTAATGAAAAACTGTTTTTT	CASSLNWVGRSNEKLFF
16	.	.	TRBJ2-5	TRBV14	TGTGCCAGCAGCCAAGATCCTAGCCTGTACCAAGAGACCCAGTACTTC	CASSQDPSLYQETQYF
13	.	few	TRBJ2-5	TRBV7-3	TGTGCCAGCAGCCCGCAGTTTGACGAGACCCAGTACTTC	CASSPQFDETQYF
14	.	few	TRBJ1-5	TRBV5-1	TGCGCCAGCAGCCAAGGGACCGATAATCAGCCCCAGCATTTT	CASSQGTDNQPQHF
16	TRBD2	few	TRBJ2-3	TRBV20-1	TGCAGTGCTAGAGATACTAGACTAGCCAACACAGATACGCAGTATTTT	CSARDTRLANTDTQYF
15	.	.	TRBJ2-7	TRBV4-1	TGCGCCAGCAGCCAGACGACGGAAGGGCTCTACGAGCAGTACTTC	CASSQTTEGLYEQYF
16	TRBD1	.	TRBJ2-5	TRBV5-5	TGTGCCAGCAGCTGGGTGGGGACAGCGTCTCAAGAGACCCAGTACTTC	CASSWVGTASQETQYF
12	TRBD1	.	TRBJ2-7	TRBV20-1	TGCAGTGCTGTTCAGGGGGCCAGCGAGCAGTACTTC	CSAVQGASEQYF
15	TRBD1	.	TRBJ2-7	TRBV4-3	TGCGCCAGCAGCCAAGGCCGGACAGGGCTGGACGAGCAGTACTTC	CASSQGRTGLDEQYF
13	.	few	TRBJ2-7	TRBV7-2	TGTGCCAGCAGCTTAGCACCGGGGACCGAGCAGTACTTC	CASSLAPGTEQYF
12	.	few	TRBJ1-1	TRBV25-1	TGTGCCAGCATCAGGGCGGGGGGCGCGGCTTTCTTT	CASIRAGGAAFF
16	TRBD1	.	TRBJ1-2	TRBV6-1	TGTGCCAGCAGTGACTTACAGGGGGCTGGGAACTATGGCTACACCTTC	CASSDLQGAGNYGYTF
17	TRBD1	.	TRBJ2-7	TRBV3-1	TGTGCCAGCAGCCAAGTGGCCGGGACAGTGATTTCTTACGAGCAGTACTTC	CASSQVAGTVISYEQYF
13	.	.	TRBJ2-5	TRBV20-1	TGCAGTGCTCGAATGGAGGGGGAAAATGAGCAGTACTTC	CSARMEGENEQYF
15	.	.	TRBJ2-5	TRBV14	TGTGCCAGCAGCCAAGACCAACGGCACCAAGAGACCCAGTACTTC	CASSQDQRHQETQYF
12	.	.	TRBJ2-7	TRBV7-6	TGTGCCAGCAGCGACACAGCCTACGAGCAGTACTTC	CASSDTAYEQYF
12	.	.	TRBJ2-7	TRBV7-7	TGTGCTAGCAGCTTAAGAAACGGCGAGCAGTACTTC	CASSLRNGEQYF
17	.	few	TRBJ2-1	TRBV11-1	TGTGCCAGCAGCTTAGGATTATCGGGGGCCTCCTACAATGAGCAGTTCTTC	CASSLGLSGASYNEQFF
11	.	.	TRBJ1-2	TRBV7-9	TGTGCCGGATTGGACAGCTATAGCTACACCTTC	CAGLDSYSYTF